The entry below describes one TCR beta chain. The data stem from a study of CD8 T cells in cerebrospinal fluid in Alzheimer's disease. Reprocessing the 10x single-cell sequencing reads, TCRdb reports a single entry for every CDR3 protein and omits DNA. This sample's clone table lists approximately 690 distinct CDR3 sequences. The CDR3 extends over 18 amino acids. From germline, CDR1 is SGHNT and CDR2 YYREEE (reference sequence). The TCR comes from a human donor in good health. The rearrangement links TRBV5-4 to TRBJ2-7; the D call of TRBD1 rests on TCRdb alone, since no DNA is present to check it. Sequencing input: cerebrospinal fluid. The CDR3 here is CASSGARDRGLSSYEQYF.